Listed below are T cell receptor beta chains from one sample, sequenced in a study of T cell changes during pregnancy in multiple sclerosis. Using immunoSEQ multiplex PCR, the repertoire was profiled, and TCRdb retains in-frame clones only, with some absent. The data show approximately 24,000 clones, around 90% seen once. The specimen was CD8+ T cells from peripheral blood mononuclear cells, collected in the third trimester of pregnancy. Receptors were obtained from a female donor in good health, enrolled as a control in a pregnancy study. Both conserved end residues are part of each CDR3. A D gene is named only where the DNA matches it firmly. Rows may omit the clone size; those that give it use once, few, many or a size class.

J gene: TRBJ2-2; clone size: .; V gene: TRBV30; D gene: TRBD2; CDR3 DNA: TGTGCCTGGAGTGTTCGGACTAGGGACACCGGGGAGCTGTTTTTT; CDR3 protein: CAWSVRTRDTGELFF
J gene: TRBJ2-1; clone size: .; V gene: TRBV25-1; D gene: .; CDR3 DNA: TGTGCCAGCAGTGAATGGGGACAAGCACTCAATGAGCAGTTCTTC; CDR3 protein: CASSEWGQALNEQFF
J gene: TRBJ1-5; clone size: .; V gene: TRBV27; D gene: TRBD1; CDR3 DNA: TGTGCCACCCAACAGGGGGCTTGGAGCAATCAGCCCCAGCATTTT; CDR3 protein: CATQQGAWSNQPQHF
J gene: TRBJ2-7; clone size: .; V gene: TRBV5-1; D gene: .; CDR3 DNA: TGCGCCAGCAGCTTGGGGGGCCACGAGCAGTACTTC; CDR3 protein: CASSLGGHEQYF
J gene: TRBJ2-6; clone size: .; V gene: TRBV5-1; D gene: TRBD1; CDR3 DNA: TGCGCCAGCAGAAGGACAGGGGGTTCTGGGGCCAACGTCCTGACTTTC; CDR3 protein: CASRRTGGSGANVLTF
J gene: TRBJ1-1; clone size: few; V gene: TRBV30; D gene: .; CDR3 DNA: TGTGCCTGGAGTGTTCCGGCGGGTAAGGGCACTGAAGCTTTCTTT; CDR3 protein: CAWSVPAGKGTEAFF
J gene: TRBJ2-7; clone size: .; V gene: TRBV28; D gene: .; CDR3 DNA: TGTGCCAGCAGTTTATTGCCTAGCTACGAGCAGTACTTC; CDR3 protein: CASSLLPSYEQYF
J gene: TRBJ2-7; clone size: .; V gene: TRBV15; D gene: TRBD2; CDR3 DNA: TGTGCCACCAGCAGCCTAGCGGGAGTATCCTACGAGCAGTACTTC; CDR3 protein: CATSSLAGVSYEQYF
J gene: TRBJ2-3; clone size: .; V gene: TRBV7-9; D gene: TRBD2; CDR3 DNA: TGTGCCAGCAGCCACAGGGCGGGAGGACGCACAGATACGCAGTATTTT; CDR3 protein: CASSHRAGGRTDTQYF
J gene: TRBJ2-1; clone size: .; V gene: TRBV19; D gene: TRBD1; CDR3 DNA: TGTGCCAGTAACACCGGGACAGCTTACAATGAGCAGTTCTTC; CDR3 protein: CASNTGTAYNEQFF
J gene: TRBJ1-6; clone size: .; V gene: TRBV7-9; D gene: .; CDR3 DNA: TGTGCCAGCATGGGGCAGGGAACTTCACCCCTCCACTTT; CDR3 protein: CASMGQGTSPLHF